This T cell receptor (beta chain) was profiled in a study of T cell changes during pregnancy in multiple sclerosis. The CDR3 is 11 amino acids. Germline V gene data show CDR1 as SNHLY and CDR2 as FYNNEI. Trimming left V 7 bases short and J 12 bases short, with 10 bases between. Measured with immunoSEQ multiplex PCR; TCRdb has only the in-frame clones, and not every one. The sample includes about 60,000 clones, approximately 90% of them seen just once. The sequence came from a female donor with multiple sclerosis, enrolled in a pregnancy study. The sample consisted of peripheral blood, taken in the second trimester of pregnancy. The J gene is TRBJ1-6, the V gene TRBV2, with no clear D. CDR3 nucleotide sequence: TGTGCCAGCACCCAACGGGGACCCCTCCACTTT. Amino acids: CASTQRGPLHF.